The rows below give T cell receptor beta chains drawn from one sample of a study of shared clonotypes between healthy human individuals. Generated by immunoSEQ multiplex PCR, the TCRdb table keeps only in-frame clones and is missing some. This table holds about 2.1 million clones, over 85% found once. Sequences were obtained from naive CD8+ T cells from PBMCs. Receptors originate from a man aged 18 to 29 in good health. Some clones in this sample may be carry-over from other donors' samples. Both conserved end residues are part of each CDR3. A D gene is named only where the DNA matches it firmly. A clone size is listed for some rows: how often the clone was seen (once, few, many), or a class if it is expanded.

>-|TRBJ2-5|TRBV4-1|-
TGCGCCAGCAGCCAAGATAGGTGGGAGCGGGAGACCCAGTACTTC
CASSQDRWERETQYF
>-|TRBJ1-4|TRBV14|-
TGTGCCAGCAGCCAAAGCATCCGAACTAATGAAAAACTGTTTTTT
CASSQSIRTNEKLFF
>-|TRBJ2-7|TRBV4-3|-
TGCGCCAGCAGCCAGGGTCGTACCGGGACCTGGGGGGCGTACGAGCAGTACTTC
CASSQGRTGTWGAYEQYF
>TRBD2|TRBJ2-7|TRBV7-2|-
TGTGCCAGCAACAACCCGGGACTAGTATACGAGCAGTACTTC
CASNNPGLVYEQYF
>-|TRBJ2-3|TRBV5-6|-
TGTGCCAGCAGCTTGTTAGCGGACATGCCAGCTGGCACAGATACGCAGTATTTT
CASSLLADMPAGTDTQYF
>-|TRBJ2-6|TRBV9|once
TGTGCCAGCCGGGACACCTTCTCTGGGGCCAACGTCCTGACTTTC
CASRDTFSGANVLTF
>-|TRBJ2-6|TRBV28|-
TGTGCCAGCAGTTTGATGGGGGTTCTCCCTGGGGCCAACGTCCTGACTTTC
CASSLMGVLPGANVLTF
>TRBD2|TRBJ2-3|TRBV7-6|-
TGTGCCAGCAGCCCCCTAGCGGTTAGCACAGATACGCAGTATTTT
CASSPLAVSTDTQYF
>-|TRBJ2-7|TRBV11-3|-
TGTGCCAGCAGCTTAGGTCCAGGGACCCACGAGCAGTACTTC
CASSLGPGTHEQYF
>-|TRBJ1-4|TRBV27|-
TGTGCCAGCAGTCCGACGAGGGCAACTAATGAAAAACTGTTTTTT
CASSPTRATNEKLFF
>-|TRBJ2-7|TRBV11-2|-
TGTGCCAGCAGCTTAGGGGGGACGGAGGAGTACTTC
CASSLGGTEEYF
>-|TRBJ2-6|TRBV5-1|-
TGCGCCAGCAGCTTGGGGCGGATGACCCTTTCTGGGGCCAACGTCCTGACTTTC
CASSLGRMTLSGANVLTF
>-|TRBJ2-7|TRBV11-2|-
TGTGCCAGCAGCTTTAGGTCACCCCACGAGCAGTACTTC
CASSFRSPHEQYF
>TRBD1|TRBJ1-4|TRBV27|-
TGTGCCAGCAGTTTATCAGAAGGGGGCTCCTTCGAAAAACTGTTTTTT
CASSLSEGGSFEKLFF
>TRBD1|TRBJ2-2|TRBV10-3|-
TGTGCCATCAGCGACGGGACAGCGACCCCGAACACCGGGGAGCTGTTTTTT
CAISDGTATPNTGELFF
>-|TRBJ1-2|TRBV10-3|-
TGTGCCATCAGGACCACGAACTACTACACCTTC
CAIRTTNYYTF
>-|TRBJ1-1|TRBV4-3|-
TGCGCCAGCAGCCAAGTATGGGGGGGCACAGAAGCTTTCTTT
CASSQVWGGTEAFF
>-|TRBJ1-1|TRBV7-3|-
TGTGCCAGCAGCTCCGAGAGTTACACTGAAGCTTTCTTT
CASSSESYTEAFF
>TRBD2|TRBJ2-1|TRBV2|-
TGTGCCAGCAGTGTCTCGTCGGTTCCAGGAGCCCCGGGACTAGCGGTCTACAATGAGCAGTTCTTC
CASSVSSVPGAPGLAVYNEQFF
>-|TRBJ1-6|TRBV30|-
TGTGCCTCGAAGGACGGGTCGGGGTCACCCCTCCACTTT
CASKDGSGSPLHF
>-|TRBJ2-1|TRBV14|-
TGTGCCAGCAGCCAAGTTGCAGGGGTCGAAGATGAGCAGTTCTTC
CASSQVAGVEDEQFF
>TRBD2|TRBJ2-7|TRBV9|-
TGTGCCAGCAGCGGACGAGGGACTAGCGGAGACTACGAGCAGTACTTC
CASSGRGTSGDYEQYF
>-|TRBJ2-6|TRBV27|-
TGTGCCAGCAGTTCCTACCCAGTCAGGGAAAGGGCCAACGTCCTGACTTTC
CASSSYPVRERANVLTF
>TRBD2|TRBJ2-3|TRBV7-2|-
TGTGCCAGCAGCCCTTTACCGGGGGGGGCAATGAGCACGCAGTATTTT
CASSPLPGGAMSTQYF
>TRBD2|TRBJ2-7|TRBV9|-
TGTGCCAGCAGCGTAGGCGGTAGCGGGCACGAGCAGTACTTC
CASSVGGSGHEQYF
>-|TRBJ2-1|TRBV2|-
TGTGCCAGCAGTCCCTGGGTCTTC
CASSPWVF
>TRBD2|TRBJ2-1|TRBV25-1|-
TGTGCCAGCAGTGAATGGGGCCGCGGGAGGGCCGGGAATGAGCAGTTCTTC
CASSEWGRGRAGNEQFF
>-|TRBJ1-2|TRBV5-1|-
TGCGCCAGCAGCTTGGTATTGACAGCTGGGCATGGCTACACCTTC
CASSLVLTAGHGYTF
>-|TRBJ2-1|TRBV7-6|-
TGTGCCAGCAGCTTAACTAGCTCCTACAATGAGCAGTTCTTC
CASSLTSSYNEQFF
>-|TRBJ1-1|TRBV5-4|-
TGTGCCAGCAGACCGACCGGGAATTACACTGAAGCTTTCTTT
CASRPTGNYTEAFF
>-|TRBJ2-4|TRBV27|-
TGTGCCTCCAGAGGGACAACCATTTTAGCCAAAAACATTCAGTACTTC
CASRGTTILAKNIQYF
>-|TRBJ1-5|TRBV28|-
TGTGCCAGCAGTGAAACAGGAATCAATCAGCCCCAGCATTTT
CASSETGINQPQHF
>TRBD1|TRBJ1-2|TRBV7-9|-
TGTGCCAGCAGCTCCCGGGACAGGGAATATTCTCCCTATGGCTACACCTTC
CASSSRDREYSPYGYTF
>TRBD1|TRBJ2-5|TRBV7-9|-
TGTGCCAGCAGCCGGACAGGGCTAGAGACCCAGTACTTC
CASSRTGLETQYF
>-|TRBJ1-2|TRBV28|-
TGTGCCAGCAGTCCGACGGCAAACTATGGCTACACCTTC
CASSPTANYGYTF
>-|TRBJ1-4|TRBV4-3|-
TGCGCCAGCAGCCAAGACCTCTTTTGGGGATCCGAGGCTTATAATGAAAAACTGTTTTTT
CASSQDLFWGSEAYNEKLFF
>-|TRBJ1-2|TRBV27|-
TGTGCCAGCAGTCAGACAGATCCTCTCCTCCCCCCATACTATGGCTACACCTTC
CASSQTDPLLPPYYGYTF
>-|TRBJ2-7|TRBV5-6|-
TGTGCCAGCAGCCCTGGGGTTAACGACTACGAGCAGTACTTC
CASSPGVNDYEQYF
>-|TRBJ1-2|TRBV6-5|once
TGTGCCAGCAGTTACTCGGAAGGCCTCGGGTGCTACACCTTC
CASSYSEGLGCYTF
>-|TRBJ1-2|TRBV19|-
TGTGCCAGTAGTGTACCCCGGGGGAAAGCGGATGGCTACACCTTC
CASSVPRGKADGYTF
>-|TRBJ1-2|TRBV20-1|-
TGCAGTGCTACCGGCTATGGCTACACCTTC
CSATGYGYTF
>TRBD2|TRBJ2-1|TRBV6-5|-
TGTGCCAGCAGGGCGGGAGGGCGCAATGAGCAGTTCTTC
CASRAGGRNEQFF
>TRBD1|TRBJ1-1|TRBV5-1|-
TGCGCCAGCCACATATGGACAGGGAAGGGGACTGAAGCTTTCTTT
CASHIWTGKGTEAFF
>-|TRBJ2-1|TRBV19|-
TGTGCCAGTAGTGAGGGGTCCTACAATGAGCAGTTCTTC
CASSEGSYNEQFF
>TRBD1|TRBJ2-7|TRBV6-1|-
TGTGCCAGCAGTGAATGGACAGGGTTCTCCTACGAGCAGTACTTC
CASSEWTGFSYEQYF
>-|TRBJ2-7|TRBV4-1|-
TGCGCCAGCAGCCAAGATCAGGGCCTCTCCTACGAGCAGTACTTC
CASSQDQGLSYEQYF
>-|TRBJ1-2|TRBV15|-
TGTGCCACCAGCAGAGGACAGGTCTTTAACTATGGCTACACCTTC
CATSRGQVFNYGYTF
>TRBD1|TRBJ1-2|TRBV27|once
TGTGCCAGCAGTTACGACAGGGAGGAGATCTATGGCTACACCTTC
CASSYDREEIYGYTF
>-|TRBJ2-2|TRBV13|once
TGTGCCAGCAGCTCCCGGATTTCTCACGACACCGGGGAGCTGTTTTTT
CASSSRISHDTGELFF
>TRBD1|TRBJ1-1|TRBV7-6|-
TGTGCCAGCAGCTGGGAACGGGACAGAGAAGCTTTCTTT
CASSWERDREAFF
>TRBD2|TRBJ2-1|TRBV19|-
TGTGCCAGTAGTAACGGACTAGTCGTGTACAATGAGCAGTTCTTC
CASSNGLVVYNEQFF
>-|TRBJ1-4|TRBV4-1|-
TGCGCCAGCAGCCAAGATAGGCATCCGGCGGGTGAAAAACTGTTTTTT
CASSQDRHPAGEKLFF
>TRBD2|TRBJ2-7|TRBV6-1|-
TGTGCCAGCTGCGGGGGACTAGCGGGCTACGAGCAGTACTTC
CASCGGLAGYEQYF
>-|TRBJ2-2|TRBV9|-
TGTGCCAGCGGTGGGGCCGGGGAGCTGTTTTTT
CASGGAGELFF
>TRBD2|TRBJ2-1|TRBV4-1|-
TGCGCCAGCAGCCAATGGGGAAAGATAACGCCGGCTAGCGGCAATGAGCAGTTCTTC
CASSQWGKITPASGNEQFF
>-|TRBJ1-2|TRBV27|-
TGTGCCAGCAGTCGGGGCCCGTTCAACTATGGCTACACCTTC
CASSRGPFNYGYTF
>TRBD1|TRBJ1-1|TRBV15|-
TGTGCCACCACCGACAGGGTTTTCGGCACTGAAGCTTTCTTT
CATTDRVFGTEAFF
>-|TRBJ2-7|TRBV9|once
TGTGCCAGCAGCGTAACACCCTCCTCCCTCTACGAGCAGTACTTC
CASSVTPSSLYEQYF
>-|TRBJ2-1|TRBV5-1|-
TGCGCCAGCAGCTTAAACGGATATAATGAGCAGTTCTTC
CASSLNGYNEQFF